This TCR beta chain comes out of a study of blood T cell repertoires in COVID-19. Study in general: Researchers got acute and convalescent COVID-19 samples from the United States, Italy and Spain.

Profiling relied on immunoSEQ multiplex PCR, and the TCRdb table lists in-frame clones only, not all of them. Seen here are approximately 300,000 clones, nearly 90% observed once, and the top ten hold 1%. CDR1 is SGHKS, CDR2 YYEKEE, per germline (reference sequence). Trimming took off 4 bases at V and 5 bases at J, with 19 bases between the two ends. This CDR3 spans 15 amino acids. The sequencing input was peripheral blood. This receptor was obtained from a woman aged 40 to 50 with COVID-19, enrolled during active disease. The chain carries TRBV5-5 and TRBJ2-7; weak D call: TRBD1 (7 bases). The CDR3, as DNA: TGTGCCAGCAGCCCTAGACAGGGAGGCATCCACGAGCAGTACTTC. It translates to CASSPRQGGIHEQYF.